The rows below give T cell receptor beta chains drawn from one sample of a study of T-cell memory formation after mild COVID-19. TCRdb independently ran MiXCR on the 5' RACE reads; one entry per CDR3 protein. The data contain 250,000 or so distinct CDR3 sequences, 8% to 9.5% of them seen just once; the ten biggest clones take up around 21%. Sequencing input: PBMCs or a T cell subset sorted from them (not recorded which). These receptors all come from a man younger than 35 who had mild COVID-19 (a few samples of this study predate the infection). Cell type and time point are not known. The CDR3 runs from the conserved cysteine through the conserved F or W. The order of the fields is V gene, D gene, clone size, J gene, CDR3 DNA, CDR3 protein. D genes are given only for firm matches. Size values are once, few and many counts, or a class for expanded clones, and some rows have none.

v_gene: TRBV6-6
d_gene: NA
abundance: NA
j_gene: TRBJ2-1
CDR3nt: TGTGCCAGCTCCCCCCGTCCTAGCTCCTACAATGAGCAGTTCTTC
CDR3aa: CASSPRPSSYNEQFF

v_gene: TRBV20-1
d_gene: NA
abundance: many
j_gene: TRBJ2-1
CDR3nt: TGCAGTGCTAGAGATTATAAGCGGGCTACTTACAATGAGCAGTTCTTC
CDR3aa: CSARDYKRATYNEQFF

v_gene: TRBV18
d_gene: NA
abundance: few
j_gene: TRBJ2-7
CDR3nt: TGTGCCAGCTCACCATTCCAGGCAAACTACGAGCAGTACTTC
CDR3aa: CASSPFQANYEQYF

v_gene: TRBV9
d_gene: TRBD1
abundance: many
j_gene: TRBJ2-5
CDR3nt: TGTGCCAGCAGCATCGGACAGGCTAGAGAGACCCAGTACTTC
CDR3aa: CASSIGQARETQYF

v_gene: TRBV20-1
d_gene: TRBD1
abundance: NA
j_gene: TRBJ1-5
CDR3nt: TGCAGTGCCTTGCAGGGGGCCGGTAATCAGCCCCAGCATTTT
CDR3aa: CSALQGAGNQPQHF

v_gene: TRBV7-7
d_gene: NA
abundance: NA
j_gene: TRBJ2-2
CDR3nt: TGTGCTAGCAGCTTTGGACGGGGGGCAGACACCGGGGAGCTGTTTTTT
CDR3aa: CASSFGRGADTGELFF

v_gene: TRBV6-2/TRBV6-3
d_gene: NA
abundance: NA
j_gene: TRBJ1-1
CDR3nt: TGTGCCAGCAGCTCTGGACTAGCTGCCTCTGAAGCTTTCTTT
CDR3aa: CASSSGLAASEAFF

v_gene: TRBV28
d_gene: TRBD1
abundance: NA
j_gene: TRBJ2-3
CDR3nt: TGTGCCAGCAGCCCAGGGGACAGGGACGTGAATTTT
CDR3aa: CASSPGDRDVNF

v_gene: TRBV20-1
d_gene: NA
abundance: NA
j_gene: TRBJ2-6
CDR3nt: TGCAGTGCGGGGACACCTGGGGCCAACGTCCTGACTTTC
CDR3aa: CSAGTPGANVLTF

v_gene: TRBV7-2
d_gene: NA
abundance: NA
j_gene: TRBJ2-1
CDR3nt: TGTGCCAGCAGCCCACGCCCCTTTGAGCAGTTCTTC
CDR3aa: CASSPRPFEQFF

v_gene: TRBV7-2
d_gene: TRBD1
abundance: NA
j_gene: TRBJ2-5
CDR3nt: TGTGCCAGCAGCCTCACAGGGGACGCGAAGACCCAGTACTTC
CDR3aa: CASSLTGDAKTQYF

v_gene: TRBV7-8
d_gene: TRBD1
abundance: many
j_gene: TRBJ2-1
CDR3nt: TGTGCCAGCAGCTTAATGGACAGGGGGTACTACAATGAGCAGTTCTTC
CDR3aa: CASSLMDRGYYNEQFF

v_gene: TRBV12-3/TRBV12-4
d_gene: TRBD1
abundance: NA
j_gene: TRBJ1-5
CDR3nt: TGTGCCAGCAGCCTTGGGACAGACCAGCCCCAGCATTTT
CDR3aa: CASSLGTDQPQHF

v_gene: TRBV18
d_gene: NA
abundance: NA
j_gene: TRBJ1-5
CDR3nt: TGTGCCAGCTCACCTTCCGGGCCGAATAGCAATCAGCCCCAGCATTTT
CDR3aa: CASSPSGPNSNQPQHF

v_gene: TRBV7-2
d_gene: NA
abundance: many
j_gene: TRBJ1-2
CDR3nt: TGTGCCAGCAGCTTAGGCCAGGTCGGCGGCTACACCTTC
CDR3aa: CASSLGQVGGYTF

v_gene: TRBV12-3/TRBV12-4
d_gene: NA
abundance: NA
j_gene: TRBJ1-5
CDR3nt: TGTGCCAGCAGTTTAGGGGCAGGCGATCAGCCCCAGCATTTT
CDR3aa: CASSLGAGDQPQHF

v_gene: TRBV5-1
d_gene: NA
abundance: few
j_gene: TRBJ1-1
CDR3nt: TGCGCCAGCAGCTTTGCGGGGTTGAACACTGAAGCTTTCTTT
CDR3aa: CASSFAGLNTEAFF

v_gene: TRBV7-2
d_gene: NA
abundance: few
j_gene: TRBJ2-5
CDR3nt: TGTGCCAGCCTGAGGGGGGGGGAGACCCAGTACTTC
CDR3aa: CASLRGGETQYF

v_gene: TRBV7-2
d_gene: NA
abundance: many
j_gene: TRBJ2-2
CDR3nt: TGTGCCAGCAGCTTTGGGTTCACCGGGGAGCTGTTTTTT
CDR3aa: CASSFGFTGELFF

v_gene: TRBV9
d_gene: NA
abundance: NA
j_gene: TRBJ1-1
CDR3nt: TGTGCCAGCAGCCCCCGAGGCAGCACTGAAGCTTTCTTT
CDR3aa: CASSPRGSTEAFF

v_gene: TRBV5-6
d_gene: TRBD1
abundance: few
j_gene: TRBJ1-5
CDR3nt: TGTGCCAGCAGCTTGGCCCTGGACAGGGCTAATCAGCCCCAGCATTTT
CDR3aa: CASSLALDRANQPQHF

v_gene: TRBV15
d_gene: NA
abundance: few
j_gene: TRBJ2-1
CDR3nt: TGTGCCACCAGCAGAGATAGTATCACTAGGGATGAGCAGTTCTTC
CDR3aa: CATSRDSITRDEQFF

v_gene: TRBV4-1
d_gene: NA
abundance: NA
j_gene: TRBJ1-2
CDR3nt: TGCGCCAGCAGCCAAGAGGATAGGGATTATGGCTACACCTTC
CDR3aa: CASSQEDRDYGYTF

v_gene: TRBV12-3/TRBV12-4
d_gene: NA
abundance: few
j_gene: TRBJ1-2
CDR3nt: TGTGCCAGTTGGGGATCCTCCGACTATGGCTACACCTTC
CDR3aa: CASWGSSDYGYTF

v_gene: TRBV20-1
d_gene: TRBD2
abundance: few
j_gene: TRBJ2-3
CDR3nt: TGCAGTGCTCAGCGGGGGGGCCGAGCCACCGATACGCAGTATTTT
CDR3aa: CSAQRGGRATDTQYF

v_gene: TRBV5-5
d_gene: TRBD2
abundance: NA
j_gene: TRBJ2-1
CDR3nt: TGTGCCAGCAGCTCCCATACTAGCGGGACCCGATCCCCTTACAATGAGCAGTTCTTC
CDR3aa: CASSSHTSGTRSPYNEQFF

v_gene: TRBV5-1
d_gene: NA
abundance: NA
j_gene: TRBJ2-1
CDR3nt: TGCGCCAGCAGCTCGTCAGCGGTAGGTGGCTACAATGAGCAGTTCTTC
CDR3aa: CASSSSAVGGYNEQFF

v_gene: TRBV7-2
d_gene: NA
abundance: NA
j_gene: TRBJ2-7
CDR3nt: TGTGCCAGCAGCTTAGCGGTCAACTCGCCCTCCTACGAGCAGTACTTC
CDR3aa: CASSLAVNSPSYEQYF

v_gene: TRBV6-5
d_gene: NA
abundance: many
j_gene: TRBJ2-7
CDR3nt: TGTGCCAGCAGTTATCTTGGCAGGGGTTCCCACGAGCAGTACTTC
CDR3aa: CASSYLGRGSHEQYF

v_gene: TRBV4-3
d_gene: NA
abundance: many
j_gene: TRBJ2-1
CDR3nt: TGCGCCAGCAGCCAAGATGGCGGAGAGCAGTTCTTC
CDR3aa: CASSQDGGEQFF

v_gene: TRBV6-1
d_gene: NA
abundance: few
j_gene: TRBJ1-1
CDR3nt: TGTGCCAGCAGTGAGACAGCTTACACTGAAGCTTTCTTT
CDR3aa: CASSETAYTEAFF

v_gene: TRBV7-2
d_gene: NA
abundance: many
j_gene: TRBJ2-1
CDR3nt: TGTGCCAGCAGTCCCCGGCCGATAGGGCTGCATGAGCAGTTCTTC
CDR3aa: CASSPRPIGLHEQFF

v_gene: TRBV12-3/TRBV12-4
d_gene: NA
abundance: many
j_gene: TRBJ2-4
CDR3nt: TGTGCCAGCAGCCAACGTTTCGGGGGGCCGAAAAACATTCAGTACTTC
CDR3aa: CASSQRFGGPKNIQYF

v_gene: TRBV20-1
d_gene: TRBD2
abundance: many
j_gene: TRBJ2-2
CDR3nt: TGCAGTGCTAGAGATGGACTAGCGGGGGACACCGGGGAGCTGTTTTTT
CDR3aa: CSARDGLAGDTGELFF

v_gene: TRBV7-6
d_gene: TRBD1
abundance: NA
j_gene: TRBJ1-1
CDR3nt: TGTGCCAGCAGCACCTACAGGGGGCTGAACACTGAAGCTTTCTTT
CDR3aa: CASSTYRGLNTEAFF

v_gene: TRBV5-1
d_gene: NA
abundance: few
j_gene: TRBJ2-6
CDR3nt: TGCGCCAGCAGCTTGGGGCAGCTCGTTGGGGCCAACGTCCTGACTTTC
CDR3aa: CASSLGQLVGANVLTF

v_gene: TRBV7-8
d_gene: NA
abundance: NA
j_gene: TRBJ1-5
CDR3nt: TGTGCCAGCAGCCTCGAAGCTCTGCCCCAGCATTTT
CDR3aa: CASSLEALPQHF

v_gene: TRBV5-6
d_gene: NA
abundance: many
j_gene: TRBJ2-3
CDR3nt: TGTGCCAGCAGCTTCCGTGTGGGGTTTAGCACAGATACGCAGTATTTT
CDR3aa: CASSFRVGFSTDTQYF

v_gene: TRBV5-1
d_gene: TRBD1
abundance: many
j_gene: TRBJ1-1
CDR3nt: TGCGCCAGCAGCCATGACAGGGACACTGAAGCTTTCTTT
CDR3aa: CASSHDRDTEAFF

v_gene: TRBV5-1
d_gene: NA
abundance: NA
j_gene: TRBJ2-5
CDR3nt: TGCGCCAGCAGTGTCAATCAAGAGACCCAGTACTTC
CDR3aa: CASSVNQETQYF

v_gene: TRBV7-8
d_gene: NA
abundance: few
j_gene: TRBJ2-1
CDR3nt: TGTGCCAGCAGCTTAATCTTTGGTGGAAGCTCCTACAATGAGCAGTTCTTC
CDR3aa: CASSLIFGGSSYNEQFF

v_gene: TRBV11-2
d_gene: NA
abundance: NA
j_gene: TRBJ2-5
CDR3nt: TGTGCCAGCAGCAAAAAAACCGGGACGGGGGCGACGGAGACCCAGTACTTC
CDR3aa: CASSKKTGTGATETQYF